This T cell receptor (beta chain) was identified during a study of T cells after yellow fever vaccination. This clonotype was recorded at least ten times. No antigen is known for it. The authors made TCR cDNA by 5'RACE template switching, adding a universal primer site and UMIs. From the 5' RACE reads, TCRdb called clonotypes with MiXCR, one entry per CDR3 protein. The sample has 300,000 to 350,000 distinct CDR3 sequences, roughly 4.3% seen once. Study conclusions and caveats: Any FACS-sorted repertoire could hold abundant clonotypes that contaminate it from the bulk population. Reappearing after the booster were most of the clones from primary vaccination (around 96% CD4, 88% CD8).

This TCR was recovered from a man aged 18 to 35 who received the YFV17D yellow fever vaccine. The sequences come from PBMCs, collected 5 days after the yellow fever booster vaccination.

The CDR3 sequence: CASSYSGQGDYTF. The CDR3 nucleotides read TGTGCCAGCAGTTATAGTGGGCAGGGCGACTACACCTTC. This chain uses TRBV6-6 with TRBJ1-2; the D gene is possibly TRBD1 (5 bases). This CDR3 comprises 13 residues. The ends were cut back, 3 bases at V and 10 bases at J, with 15 bases in the middle. The germline V gene has CDR1 MNHNY and CDR2 SVGAGI (reference sequence).